Below are 17 T cell receptor beta chains sequenced from a single sample in a study of cytomegalovirus exposure and HLA in healthy donors. With 60 Vbeta and 13 Jbeta primers, the PCR was carried out. Data came from immunoSEQ multiplex PCR; TCRdb stores just in-frame clones and leaves some out. The table lists roughly 120,000 clones, about 64% of them singletons. The sample taken for sequencing was PBMCs. Receptors were obtained from a man aged 18 to 35 in good health and CMV-seropositive.

The V and J genes are TRBV6-4 and TRBJ2-7, with D uncertain. V was clipped by 6 bases and J by 1 base, with 7 bases between them. The germline V gene has CDR1 MRHNA and CDR2 SNTAGT. The CDR3 is made up of 12 amino acids. In DNA, the CDR3 is TGTGCCAGCAGCGACCCGTCCTACGAGCAGTACTTC. Residues: CASSDPSYEQYF.

J is TRBJ2-7 and V is TRBV27; D not resolved. CDR3 length: 14 amino acids. V was clipped by 4 bases and J by 0 bases, with 10 bases between them. The germline V gene encodes CDR1 MNHEY and CDR2 SMNVEV (reference sequence). CDR3 sequence (DNA): TGTGCCAGCAGTTGGAGTTCTAGCTCCTACGAGCAGTACGTC. It codes for CASSWSSSSYEQYV.

V gene TRBV9 combines with J gene TRBJ2-7; D possibly corresponds to TRBD2 (6 bases). Trimming took 0 bases from V and 4 from J, leaving 14 bases between them. Germline assignment: CDR1 SGDLS and CDR2 YYNGEE. This CDR3 is 15 amino acids long. Written as DNA, the CDR3 is TGTGCCAGCAGCGTAGCGGGTGGGGGGAGGTACGAGCAGTACTTC. This gives the protein CASSVAGGGRYEQYF.

This clone was seen just once. The chain joins TRBV6-1 to TRBJ2-6; 8 bases line up with TRBD1. The CDR3 totals 14 residues. The germline gives CDR1 MNHNS, CDR2 SASEGT. The junction had 6 bases not matched to a gene; V was cut back by 10 bases and J by 4 bases. This CDR3 is CATRTGIGANVLTF. The CDR3 coding sequence is TGTGCCACCCGGACAGGGATCGGGGCCAACGTCCTGACTTTC.

The chain joins TRBV30 to TRBJ1-4; a possible D gene is TRBD1 (5 bases). V gave up 1 base and J gave up 0 bases, with 24 bases separating them. The CDR3 is made up of 20 amino acids. Per germline, CDR1 GTSNPN and CDR2 SVGIG (reference sequence). CDR3 in amino acids: CAWSDAWYHVKGSTNEKLFF. The CDR3 DNA sequence: TGTGCCTGGAGTGACGCGTGGTACCACGTTAAGGGGTCAACTAATGAAAAACTGTTTTTT.

About this clone itself: This CDR3 is also generated by other DNA sequences in the sample. The chain links TRBV18 to TRBJ2-7, with 7 bases aligning to TRBD1. Trimming cost V 3 bases and J 0 bases; bases outside gene matches: 2. The germline gives CDR1 KGHSH, CDR2 LQKENI. This CDR3 contains 14 residues. The CDR3 sequence: CASSPRTGSYEQYF. For the CDR3, the DNA is TGTGCCAGCTCACCCCGGACAGGCTCCTACGAGCAGTACTTC.

The rearrangement joins TRBV6-1 to TRBJ1-5, with a possible D match to TRBD1 (5 bases). The germline V gene encodes CDR1 MNHNS and CDR2 SASEGT. This CDR3 spans 15 amino acids. V gave up 3 bases and J gave up 9 bases, with 18 bases separating them. The CDR3 nucleotides read TGTGCCAGCAGTGAGCTTACAGGTGCTGGTCTGCCCCAGCATTTT. Protein sequence: CASSELTGAGLPQHF.

This clone was counted only a few times. The DNA for the CDR3 is TGCGCCAGCAGCTTGGGGCCCAGCGGGGGGGCAGAGACCCAGTACTTC. It is translated as CASSLGPSGGAETQYF. This rearrangement joins TRBV5-1 to TRBJ2-5, with 10 bases that match TRBD2. The V gene's germline CDR1 is SGHRS and CDR2 YFSETQ. V was clipped by 0 bases and J by 4 bases; unmatched bases: 6. The CDR3 sequence is 16 residues long.

The CDR3 here is CASSVGTGTGSHEQYV. The CDR3 DNA follows: TGTGCCAGCAGTGTCGGTACCGGGACAGGGAGCCACGAGCAGTACGTC. V and J are TRBV6-1 and TRBJ2-7, with 9 bases lining up with TRBD1. This CDR3 has 16 residues. Germline CDR1 reads MNHNS; CDR2 reads SASEGT. V gave up 4 bases and J gave up 5 bases; unmatched junction bases: 12.

J is TRBJ1-4 and V is TRBV15; 7 nucleotides agree with TRBD1. With V trimmed by 3 bases and J by 8 bases, 9 bases remained unmatched. This CDR3 region has 15 residues. Germline values: CDR1 LNHNV, CDR2 YYDKDF (reference sequence). The CDR3 sequence: CATSSKDREREKLFF. As DNA, the CDR3 is TGTGCCACCAGCAGCAAAGACAGGGAGAGAGAAAAACTGTTTTTT.

The rearrangement links TRBV14 to TRBJ2-5; no definite D call. Trimming cost V 4 bases and J 2 bases, with 11 bases left between them. Germline CDR1 is SGHDN and CDR2 is FVKESK. CDR3 length equals 14 residues. CDR3 protein: CASSLYSKQETQYF. CDR3 nucleotide sequence: TGTGCCAGCAGCCTTTATAGCAAGCAAGAGACCCAGTACTTC.

This clone was observed a few times. The chain has TRBV10-3 and TRBJ2-1; 9 bases are shared with TRBD2. In germline, CDR1 is ENHRY, CDR2 SYGVKD. The CDR3 is 15 amino acids. J gave up 8 bases and V 3 bases, and 8 bases lay outside the gene matches. Here the CDR3 DNA reads TGTGCCATCAGTGAATCCGGCGGGGGGGAGGATGAGCAGTTCTTC. Protein sequence: CAISESGGGEDEQFF.

This clone was counted between two and nine times. The chain has TRBV7-9 and TRBJ2-7; 10 positions agree with TRBD2. This CDR3 comprises 14 residues. V shed 5 bases, J shed 3 bases, and the junction held 4 bases outside the gene matches. Germline CDR1 reads SEHNR; CDR2 reads FQNEAQ (reference sequence). CDR3 region: CASSTSGVYYEQYV. In DNA form, the CDR3 reads TGTGCCAGCAGCACTAGCGGGGTTTACTACGAGCAGTACGTC.

The chain links TRBV7-9 to TRBJ1-4; 7 bases align to TRBD1. Germline V gene sequence: CDR1 SEHNR, CDR2 FQNEAQ (reference sequence). V lost 5 bases, J lost 0 bases, and 3 bases stayed unmatched. The CDR3 spans 15 residues. The DNA for the CDR3 is TGTGCCAGCAGCCTGGGGACAGCAACTAATGAAAAACTGTTTTTT. Protein product: CASSLGTATNEKLFF.

The rearrangement links TRBV5-6 to TRBJ2-7; D is possibly TRBD2 (6 bases). The CDR3 is 15 residues long. The V end lost 4 bases, the J end lost 3 bases, and 17 bases lay between the germline ends. CDR1 SGHDT and CDR2 YYEEEE come from the germline V gene. The CDR3 here is CASSRSRDSNYEQYF. The CDR3 DNA sequence: TGTGCCAGCAGCCGATCCCGGGACTCTAACTACGAGCAGTACTTC.

The rearrangement links TRBV30 to TRBJ2-3, with 7 bases matching TRBD1. Germline V gives CDR1 GTSNPN, CDR2 SVGIG (reference sequence). The CDR3 totals 15 residues. The V and J ends lost 0 bases and 8 bases, in that order; junction bases with no gene match: 11. CDR3 in DNA: TGTGCCTGGAGTGTTTCCGACAGGGTAGGCTGTACGCAGTATTTT. Its translation: CAWSVSDRVGCTQYF.

V gene TRBV5-5 combines with J gene TRBJ1-4; D may be TRBD1 (5 bases). Germline CDR1 SGHKS, CDR2 YYEKEE (reference sequence). Trimming shortened V by 0 bases and J by 6 bases, and 15 bases separated the two germline ends. The CDR3 sequence is 16 residues long. The CDR3 DNA reads TGTGCCAGCAGCTTGGAGTTCGGGGGGATCTATGAAAAACTGTTTTTT. It yields the protein CASSLEFGGIYEKLFF.